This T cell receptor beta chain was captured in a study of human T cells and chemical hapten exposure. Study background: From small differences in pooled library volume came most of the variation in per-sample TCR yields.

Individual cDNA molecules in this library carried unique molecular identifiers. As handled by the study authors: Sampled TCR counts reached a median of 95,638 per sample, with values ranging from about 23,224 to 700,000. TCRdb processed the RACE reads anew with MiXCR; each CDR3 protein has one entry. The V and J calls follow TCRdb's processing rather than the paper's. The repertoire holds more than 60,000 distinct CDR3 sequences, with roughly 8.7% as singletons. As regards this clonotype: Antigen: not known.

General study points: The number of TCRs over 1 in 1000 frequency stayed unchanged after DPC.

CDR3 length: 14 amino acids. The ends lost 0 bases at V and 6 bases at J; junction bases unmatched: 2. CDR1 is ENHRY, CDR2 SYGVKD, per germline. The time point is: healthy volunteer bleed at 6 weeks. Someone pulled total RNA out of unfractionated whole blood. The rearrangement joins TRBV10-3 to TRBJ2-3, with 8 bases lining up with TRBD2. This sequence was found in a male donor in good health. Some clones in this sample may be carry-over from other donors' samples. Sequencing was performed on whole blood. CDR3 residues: CAISESASGDTQYF. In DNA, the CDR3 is TGTGCCATCAGTGAGTCAGCTAGCGGGGATACGCAGTATTTT.